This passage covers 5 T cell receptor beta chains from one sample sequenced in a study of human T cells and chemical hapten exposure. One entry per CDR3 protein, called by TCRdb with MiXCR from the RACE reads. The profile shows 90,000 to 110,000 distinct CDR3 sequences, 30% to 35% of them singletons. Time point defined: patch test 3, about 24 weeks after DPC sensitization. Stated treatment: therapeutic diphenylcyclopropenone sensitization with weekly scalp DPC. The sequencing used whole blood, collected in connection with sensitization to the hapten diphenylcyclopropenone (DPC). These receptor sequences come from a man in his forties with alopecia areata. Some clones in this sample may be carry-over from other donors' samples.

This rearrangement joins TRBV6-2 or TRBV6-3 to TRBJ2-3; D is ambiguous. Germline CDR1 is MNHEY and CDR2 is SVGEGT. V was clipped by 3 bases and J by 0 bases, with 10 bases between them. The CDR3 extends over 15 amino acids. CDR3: CASSYYVTSTDTQYF. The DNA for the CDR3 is TGTGCCAGCAGTTATTATGTGACTAGCACAGATACGCAGTATTTT.

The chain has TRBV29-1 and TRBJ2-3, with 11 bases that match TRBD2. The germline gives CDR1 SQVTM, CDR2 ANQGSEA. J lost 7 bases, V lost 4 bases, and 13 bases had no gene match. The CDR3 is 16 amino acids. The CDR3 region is CSVATRLAGGGNTQYF. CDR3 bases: TGCAGCGTTGCGACTCGGCTAGCGGGAGGAGGAAATACGCAGTATTTT.

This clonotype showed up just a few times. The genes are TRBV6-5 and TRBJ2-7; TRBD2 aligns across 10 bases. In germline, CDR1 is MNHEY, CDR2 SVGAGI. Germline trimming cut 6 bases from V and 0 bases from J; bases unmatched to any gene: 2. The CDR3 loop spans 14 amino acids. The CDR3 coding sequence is TGTGCCAGCAGGGCTAGCGGGAGCTCCTACGAGCAGTACGTC. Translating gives CASRASGSSYEQYV.

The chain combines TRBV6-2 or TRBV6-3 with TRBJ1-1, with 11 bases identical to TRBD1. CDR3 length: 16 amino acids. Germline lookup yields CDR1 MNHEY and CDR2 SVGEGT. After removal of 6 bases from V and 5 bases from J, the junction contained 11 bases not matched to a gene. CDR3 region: CASRKDRGHLRTEAFF. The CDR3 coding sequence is TGTGCCAGCAGGAAGGACAGGGGGCATCTTAGGACTGAAGCTTTCTTT.

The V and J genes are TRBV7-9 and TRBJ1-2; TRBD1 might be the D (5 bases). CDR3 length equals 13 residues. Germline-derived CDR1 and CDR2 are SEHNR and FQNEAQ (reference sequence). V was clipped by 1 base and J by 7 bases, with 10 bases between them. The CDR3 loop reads CASSLVGGRGYTF. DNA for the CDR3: TGTGCCAGCAGCTTAGTGGGGGGTCGTGGCTACACCTTC.